Presented here are 10 T cell receptor beta chains from one specimen sequenced in a study of breast tumors, draining lymph nodes, adjacent tissues. From the multiplex PCR reads, TCRdb called clonotypes with MiXCR, one entry per CDR3 protein. The table shows around 130,000 distinct CDR3 sequences, with about 20% occurring only once. The lymph nodes were axillary draining lymph nodes from breast cancer patients. Sequencing was carried out using axillary lymph node tissue. The receptors originated from a female donor with breast cancer. Some clones in this sample may be carry-over from other donors' samples.

In its sample, this clonotype was seen once. The rearrangement uses TRBV6-5 and TRBJ1-1; D is perhaps TRBD1 (5 bases). The germline V and J ends were trimmed by 4 bases and 2 bases, with 11 bases remaining between them. The CDR3 covers 14 residues. The germline V gene has CDR1 MNHEY and CDR2 SVGAGI. CDR3 nucleotide sequence: TGTGCCAGCAGTTCTTTTAGGGGAAACACTGAAGCTTTCTTT. This codes for CASSSFRGNTEAFF.

The chain recombines TRBV28 with TRBJ2-7; 11 nucleotides align to TRBD1. Germline loops: CDR1 MDHEN, CDR2 SYDVKM. V shed 4 bases, J shed 3 bases, and the junction held 8 bases outside the gene matches. The CDR3 consists of 16 residues. CDR3 amino acids: CASSYVLGQGDYEQYF. For the CDR3, the DNA is TGTGCCAGCAGTTACGTCCTGGGACAGGGGGACTACGAGCAGTACTTC.

This clonotype was detected ten times or more. This sequence joins TRBV19 and TRBJ2-7; the match to TRBD1 covers 11 bases. CDR3 length: 14 amino acids. The V gene end was trimmed by 6 bases and the J gene end by 3 bases; junction bases not matched to a gene: 4. Germline loops: CDR1 LNHDA, CDR2 SQIVND (reference sequence). CDR3 sequence reads: CASRFGTGGYEQYF. The CDR3 region has the DNA TGTGCCAGTAGATTCGGGACAGGGGGCTACGAGCAGTACTTC.

This clonotype was seen many times. The gene calls are TRBV7-9 and TRBJ2-3, with TRBD1 matching 7 bases. This CDR3 has 14 amino acids. Trimming at V came to 0 bases and at J to 8 bases, leaving 5 bases not matched to a gene. The germline CDR1 and CDR2 sequences are SEHNR and FQNEAQ (reference sequence). This chain's CDR3 is CASSLAQGVTTQYF. The DNA of the CDR3 is TGTGCCAGCAGCTTAGCCCAGGGGGTTACTACGCAGTATTTT.

This clonotype was counted many times. The rearrangement joins TRBV7-9 to TRBJ2-2; D is perhaps TRBD2 (5 bases). V lost 3 bases, J lost 0 bases, and 8 bases lay in between. CDR1 is SEHNR, CDR2 FQNEAQ, per germline (reference sequence). CDR3 length: 15 amino acids. CDR3 in amino acids: CASSLPGTNTGELFF. In nucleotides, the CDR3 is TGTGCCAGCAGCTTGCCGGGGACGAACACCGGGGAGCTGTTTTTT.

This clonotype was observed many times. V is TRBV28 and J is TRBJ1-2; D is unclear. The V gene's germline CDR1 is MDHEN and CDR2 SYDVKM. V gave up 5 bases and J gave up 3 bases, with 10 bases separating them. This CDR3 region has 13 residues. CDR3 DNA: TGTGCCAGCAGTGTTGTACTCGACTATGGCTACACCTTC. This sequence encodes CASSVVLDYGYTF.

This clonotype has ten or more counts. V usage is TRBV7-8 and J usage is TRBJ1-5; D ambiguous. The V end lost 3 bases, the J end lost 0 bases, and 18 bases lay between the germline ends. The CDR3 extends over 18 amino acids. Germline V gene data show CDR1 as SGHVS and CDR2 as FQNEAQ. This CDR3 reads CASSLVFYTERSNQPQHF. The DNA for the CDR3 is TGTGCCAGCAGCTTGGTTTTTTATACAGAACGTAGCAATCAGCCCCAGCATTTT.

This clonotype was observed at least ten times. The chain carries TRBV7-8 and TRBJ2-1; 9 nucleotides match TRBD2. In germline, CDR1 is SGHVS, CDR2 FQNEAQ. Trimming at V came to 4 bases and at J to 8 bases, leaving 12 bases not matched to a gene. The CDR3 covers 16 residues. CDR3 region: CASSSPTAGGPDEQFF. For the CDR3, the DNA is TGTGCCAGCAGCTCCCCCACGGCGGGAGGGCCAGATGAGCAGTTCTTC.

This clonotype has at least ten counts. This chain joins TRBV20-1 and TRBJ2-1, with TRBD2 matching over 12 bases. The germline CDR1 and CDR2 sequences are DFQATT and SNEGSKA (reference sequence). This CDR3 contains 16 residues. Germline trimming cut 5 bases from V and 0 bases from J; bases unmatched to any gene: 5. The CDR3 spells CSAVRLAGDSYNEQFF. Here the CDR3 DNA reads TGCAGTGCTGTAAGACTAGCGGGAGACTCCTACAATGAGCAGTTCTTC.

As regards this clonotype: This may come from a read error, since a much larger clone is one base off. This chain connects TRBV19 to TRBJ1-3; a possible D gene is TRBD1 (5 bases). Trimming took off 9 bases at V and 3 bases at J, with 12 bases between the two ends. This CDR3 contains 13 residues. Per germline, CDR1 LNHDA and CDR2 SQIVND (reference sequence). CDR3 sequence reads: CASRAGYGNTIYF. In nucleotides, the CDR3 is TGTGCCAGCAGGGCAGGGTATGGAAACACCATATATTTT.